This T cell receptor beta chain derives from a study of shared T cell receptors in the human thymus. CDR1 is SGHTA and CDR2 is FQGTGA in the germline V gene. Trimming cost V 6 bases and J 0 bases, with 11 bases left between them. The CDR3 consists of 15 residues. Sequencing was performed with immunoSEQ multiplex PCR; in TCRdb, only in-frame clones are kept and a portion is missing. The table records about 400,000 clones, over 90% of them present only once. The source of this sequence is a human donor. This rearrangement joins TRBV7-3 to TRBJ2-2, with D perhaps matching TRBD2 (6 bases). The material sequenced was thymocytes. CDR3 region: CASSPTSPNTGELFF. CDR3 bases: TGTGCCAGCAGTCCTACTAGCCCGAACACCGGGGAGCTGTTTTTT.